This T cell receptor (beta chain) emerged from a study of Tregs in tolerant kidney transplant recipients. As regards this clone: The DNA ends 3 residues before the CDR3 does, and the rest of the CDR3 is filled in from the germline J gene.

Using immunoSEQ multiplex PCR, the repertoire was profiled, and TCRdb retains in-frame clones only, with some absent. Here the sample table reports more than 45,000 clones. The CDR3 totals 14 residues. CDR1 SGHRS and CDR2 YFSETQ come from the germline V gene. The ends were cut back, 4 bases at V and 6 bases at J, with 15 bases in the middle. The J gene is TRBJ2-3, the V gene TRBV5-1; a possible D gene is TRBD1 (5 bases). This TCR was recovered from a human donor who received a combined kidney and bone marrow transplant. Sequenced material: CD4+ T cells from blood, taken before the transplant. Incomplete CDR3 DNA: TGCGCCAGCAGCATTACAGGATCCGACGATACG. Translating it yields CASSITGSDDT. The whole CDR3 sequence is CASSITGSDDTQYF.